Listed below are T cell receptor beta chains from one sample, sequenced in a study of T-cell reconstitution after alpha-beta-depleted transplantation in children. Via MiXCR, TCRdb re-called the PCR reads, giving one row per CDR3 protein. In the table there are around 700,000 distinct CDR3 sequences, about an eighth of which are singletons. The material was PBMCs, obtained before TCRalphabeta/CD19-depleted stem cell transplant. These receptors were collected from a girl aged 2 to 9 with congenital amegakaryocytic thrombocytopenia, due to receive a stem cell transplant. CDR3s include the opening cysteine and the closing phenylalanine or tryptophan. The D gene is left open where the match is weak. Clone size appears in some rows only: once, few, many, or a class for an expanded clone.

V gene: TRBV20-1
D gene: NA
clone size: many
J gene: TRBJ2-5
CDR3 DNA: TGCAGTGCTGGCGGGACGGACCAAGAGACCCAGTACTTC
CDR3 protein: CSAGGTDQETQYF

V gene: TRBV4-2
D gene: NA
clone size: many
J gene: TRBJ2-1
CDR3 DNA: TGTGCCAGCAGCCAAGAATCGAATGAGCAGTTCTTC
CDR3 protein: CASSQESNEQFF

V gene: TRBV20-1
D gene: TRBD2
clone size: few
J gene: TRBJ2-3
CDR3 DNA: TGCAGTGCTAGCATGGGACTAGCGGGAGGAACAGATACGCAGTATTTT
CDR3 protein: CSASMGLAGGTDTQYF

V gene: TRBV30
D gene: NA
clone size: NA
J gene: TRBJ2-6
CDR3 DNA: TGTGCCTGGGAAGTGAGGACCTCCTCTGGGGCCAACGTCCTGACCTTC
CDR3 protein: CAWEVRTSSGANVLTF

V gene: TRBV7-8
D gene: TRBD2
clone size: few
J gene: TRBJ2-1
CDR3 DNA: TGTGCCAGCACCCTAGGGACTAGCGGGAGAAATGAGCAGTTCTTC
CDR3 protein: CASTLGTSGRNEQFF

V gene: TRBV15
D gene: TRBD2
clone size: many
J gene: TRBJ2-1
CDR3 DNA: TGTGCCACCAGCAGTTTACTAGCGGGAGGCTCTGAGCAGTTCTTC
CDR3 protein: CATSSLLAGGSEQFF

V gene: TRBV11-2
D gene: TRBD2
clone size: many
J gene: TRBJ2-1
CDR3 DNA: TGTGCCAGCAGCCAAACTAGCGGGAGGGGAAATGAGCAGTTCTTC
CDR3 protein: CASSQTSGRGNEQFF

V gene: TRBV20-1
D gene: TRBD1
clone size: NA
J gene: TRBJ2-1
CDR3 DNA: TGCAGTGCTAGAGTGACAGGGCGTAATGAGCAGTTCTTC
CDR3 protein: CSARVTGRNEQFF

V gene: TRBV7-9
D gene: NA
clone size: few
J gene: TRBJ2-1
CDR3 DNA: TGTGCCAGCAGCTTTCCCTATGGGCCCAAATCGCACAATGAGCAGTTCTTC
CDR3 protein: CASSFPYGPKSHNEQFF

V gene: TRBV20-1
D gene: NA
clone size: few
J gene: TRBJ2-7
CDR3 DNA: TGCAGTGCTAGAGGGGACGCTAACTACGAGCAGTACTTC
CDR3 protein: CSARGDANYEQYF

V gene: TRBV7-2
D gene: TRBD2
clone size: NA
J gene: TRBJ2-1
CDR3 DNA: TGTGCCAGCAGCGCCCCCCGGGGCGGGAGAAAGAATGAGCAGTTCTTC
CDR3 protein: CASSAPRGGRKNEQFF

V gene: TRBV5-1
D gene: NA
clone size: NA
J gene: TRBJ2-7
CDR3 DNA: TGCGCCAGCAGCCTGGTCTTTTCGGGTAGCAACGAGCAGTACTTC
CDR3 protein: CASSLVFSGSNEQYF

V gene: TRBV5-1
D gene: TRBD1
clone size: NA
J gene: TRBJ2-7
CDR3 DNA: TGCGCCAGCAGCTTGATGGGACAGGGACGCTTTCTGGGCGAGCAGTACTTC
CDR3 protein: CASSLMGQGRFLGEQYF

V gene: TRBV5-1
D gene: TRBD1
clone size: many
J gene: TRBJ2-5
CDR3 DNA: TGCGCCAGCACCGTAATCGGGACAGCAGAGACCCAGTACTTC
CDR3 protein: CASTVIGTAETQYF

V gene: TRBV6-5
D gene: NA
clone size: many
J gene: TRBJ1-2
CDR3 DNA: TGTGCCAGCAGTTACTCGCCACCTCAGGGGAGGGCTGGCTACACCTTC
CDR3 protein: CASSYSPPQGRAGYTF

V gene: TRBV20-1
D gene: NA
clone size: few
J gene: TRBJ2-1
CDR3 DNA: TGCAGTGCTAGAGATTGGCCACGACTAGGGGCAAACAATGAGCAGTTCTTC
CDR3 protein: CSARDWPRLGANNEQFF

V gene: TRBV28
D gene: NA
clone size: NA
J gene: TRBJ1-4
CDR3 DNA: TGTGCCAGCAGCCGAGGGGACGTCAGACATGAAAAACTGTTTTTT
CDR3 protein: CASSRGDVRHEKLFF

V gene: TRBV5-1
D gene: NA
clone size: few
J gene: TRBJ1-1
CDR3 DNA: TGCGCCAGCGCACCCGGACGGTTGAACACTGAAGCTTTCTTT
CDR3 protein: CASAPGRLNTEAFF

V gene: TRBV28
D gene: TRBD2
clone size: few
J gene: TRBJ2-5
CDR3 DNA: TGTGCCAGCAGTTTGGTACTAGCGGGAGGTTCTGAGACCCAGTACTTC
CDR3 protein: CASSLVLAGGSETQYF

V gene: TRBV7-3
D gene: NA
clone size: few
J gene: TRBJ2-7
CDR3 DNA: TGTGCCAGCAGCTTAATGAAGGCTAGCGAGCAGTACTTC
CDR3 protein: CASSLMKASEQYF

V gene: TRBV7-8
D gene: NA
clone size: NA
J gene: TRBJ2-1
CDR3 DNA: TGTGCCAGCCTAGGGACGCTGAACAATGAGCAGTTCTTC
CDR3 protein: CASLGTLNNEQFF

V gene: TRBV18
D gene: NA
clone size: NA
J gene: TRBJ2-6
CDR3 DNA: TGTGCCAGCTCACCACATTCGAAGTTTGACTATGGGGCCAACGTCCTGACTTTC
CDR3 protein: CASSPHSKFDYGANVLTF

V gene: TRBV20-1
D gene: NA
clone size: many
J gene: TRBJ2-7
CDR3 DNA: TGCAGTGCTAGTCGTTACGGGAGCTCCTACGAGCAGTACTTC
CDR3 protein: CSASRYGSSYEQYF

V gene: TRBV5-6
D gene: NA
clone size: many
J gene: TRBJ1-1
CDR3 DNA: TGTGCCAGCAGCTTCCTTGACTCGAACACTGAAGCTTTCTTT
CDR3 protein: CASSFLDSNTEAFF

V gene: TRBV15
D gene: NA
clone size: few
J gene: TRBJ2-4
CDR3 DNA: TGTGCCACCAGGAAAGGCGAAAACATTCAGTACTTC
CDR3 protein: CATRKGENIQYF

V gene: TRBV28
D gene: TRBD2
clone size: many
J gene: TRBJ2-7
CDR3 DNA: TGTGCCAGCAGTCCAGGACTAGCGGGAAACTACGAGCAGTACTTC
CDR3 protein: CASSPGLAGNYEQYF

V gene: TRBV18
D gene: TRBD1
clone size: NA
J gene: TRBJ2-1
CDR3 DNA: TGTGCCAGCTCACCAGCGACAGGGTACAATGAGCAGTTCTTC
CDR3 protein: CASSPATGYNEQFF

V gene: TRBV20-1
D gene: NA
clone size: NA
J gene: TRBJ2-7
CDR3 DNA: TGCAGTGCTAGAGACGAAGCGGCCAACTACGAGCAGTACTTC
CDR3 protein: CSARDEAANYEQYF

V gene: TRBV5-1
D gene: NA
clone size: NA
J gene: TRBJ2-7
CDR3 DNA: TGCGCCAGCAGCTTGGACTCTATGACGGGACACTCACCCTACGAGCAGTACTTC
CDR3 protein: CASSLDSMTGHSPYEQYF

V gene: TRBV20-1
D gene: TRBD2
clone size: NA
J gene: TRBJ2-3
CDR3 DNA: TGCAGTGCTAGAGACGCGTCTGGTAGCGGGAGTGGGGGTACGCAGTATTTT
CDR3 protein: CSARDASGSGSGGTQYF

V gene: TRBV20-1
D gene: TRBD1
clone size: many
J gene: TRBJ2-7
CDR3 DNA: TGCAGTGCCCCAGTGACAGGGTTCGCCTACGAGCAGTACTTC
CDR3 protein: CSAPVTGFAYEQYF

V gene: TRBV29-1
D gene: NA
clone size: many
J gene: TRBJ1-1
CDR3 DNA: TGCAGCGCCCAGAACACTGAAGCTTTCTTT
CDR3 protein: CSAQNTEAFF

V gene: TRBV5-1
D gene: NA
clone size: once
J gene: TRBJ2-1
CDR3 DNA: TGCGCCAGCAGCAAGGGCAGAGAGCAGTTCTTC
CDR3 protein: CASSKGREQFF

V gene: TRBV5-1
D gene: NA
clone size: many
J gene: TRBJ2-1
CDR3 DNA: TGCGCCAGCAGCTTGGCGGGACGCTCGACCTACAATGAGCAGTTCTTC
CDR3 protein: CASSLAGRSTYNEQFF

V gene: TRBV5-1
D gene: NA
clone size: many
J gene: TRBJ2-3
CDR3 DNA: TGCGCCAGCAGCTCGGAGCGGAATACAGATACGCAGTATTTT
CDR3 protein: CASSSERNTDTQYF

V gene: TRBV7-7
D gene: NA
clone size: many
J gene: TRBJ2-3
CDR3 DNA: TGTGCCAGCAGCTTAGGTCCCCCCTTCCACCGCACAGATACGCAGTATTTT
CDR3 protein: CASSLGPPFHRTDTQYF

V gene: TRBV15
D gene: NA
clone size: few
J gene: TRBJ2-2
CDR3 DNA: TGTGCCACCAGCAGAGATCCGCTCAGGAGAGCCACCGGGGAGCTGTTTTTT
CDR3 protein: CATSRDPLRRATGELFF

V gene: TRBV4-1
D gene: NA
clone size: many
J gene: TRBJ2-7
CDR3 DNA: TGCGCCAGCAGCCAAGAAATTCTCAGCTACGAGCAGTACTTC
CDR3 protein: CASSQEILSYEQYF